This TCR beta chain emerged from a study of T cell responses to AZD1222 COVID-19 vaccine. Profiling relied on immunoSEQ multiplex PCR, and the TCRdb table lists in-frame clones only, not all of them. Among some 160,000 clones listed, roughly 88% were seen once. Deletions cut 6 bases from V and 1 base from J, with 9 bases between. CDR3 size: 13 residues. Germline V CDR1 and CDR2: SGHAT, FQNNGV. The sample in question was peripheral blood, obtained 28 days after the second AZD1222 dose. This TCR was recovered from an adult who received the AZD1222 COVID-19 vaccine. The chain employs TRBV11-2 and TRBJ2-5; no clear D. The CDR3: CASSRERQETQYF. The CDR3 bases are TGTGCCAGCAGTAGGGAACGCCAAGAGACCCAGTACTTC. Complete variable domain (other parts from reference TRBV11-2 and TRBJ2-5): EAGVAQSPRYKIIEKRQSVAFWCNPISGHATLYWYQQILGQGPKLLIQFQNNGVVDDSQLPKDRFSAERLKGVDSTLKIQPAKLEDSAVYLCASSRERQETQYFGPGTRLLVL.